The present T cell receptor (beta chain) was sequenced within a study of T cell repertoires and Cas9 in healthy adults. Trimming stripped 3 bases from V and 0 bases from J, with 6 bases between. The germline V gene encodes CDR1 SGHRS and CDR2 YFSETQ. The CDR3 extends over 14 amino acids. Assay used: immunoSEQ multiplex PCR; TCRdb lists only in-frame clones, some missing. The data contain more than 20,000 clones, about 90% of them seen just once; the ten biggest clones take up over 0.7%. The receptor comes from a human donor in good health. Sequenced material: CD4+ effector T cells (CD127+, CD25-, CD137-, CD154-) from PBMCs; culture status not recorded. The V gene is TRBV5-1, the J gene TRBJ2-2; D assignment may be TRBD1 or TRBD2 (5 bases each). This CDR3 reads CASSWGPNTGELFF. CDR3 bases: TGCGCCAGCAGCTGGGGACCGAACACCGGGGAGCTGTTTTTT.